Each of the 18 T cell receptor beta chains below was sequenced from the same sample in a study of CD8+ T cells in alopecia areata. Peripheral blood samples and lesional scalp punch biopsies were obtained from alopecia areata patients. Sequencing used cDNA as its template, made by extracting RNA and reverse transcribing it. The method was immunoSEQ multiplex PCR; TCRdb's version includes in-frame clones alone and lacks a portion of them. The data contain about 13,000 clones, under 60% of them singletons. The starting material was skin, obtained at week 0. Every receptor here comes from a human donor with alopecia areata.

The chain is built from TRBV18 and TRBJ2-7; D is possibly TRBD1 (5 bases). Germline assignment: CDR1 KGHSH and CDR2 LQKENI. The CDR3 is 13 residues long. V gave up 2 bases and J gave up 6 bases, with 11 bases separating them. CDR3 DNA sequence: TGTGCCAGCTCACCAGGGGCGTCCGGCGAGCAGTACTTC. Protein sequence: CASSPGASGEQYF. Full variable domain (missing parts from reference TRBV18 and TRBJ2-7): NAGVMQNPRHLVRRRGQEARLRCSPMKGHSHVYWYRQLPEEGLKFMVYLQKENIIDESGMPKERFSAEFPKEGPSILRIQQVVRGDSAAYFCASSPGASGEQYFGPGTRLTVT.

The V and J genes are TRBV7-9 and TRBJ2-7, with D unresolved. The CDR3 runs to 14 residues. The V end was cut by 3 bases, the J end by 3 bases, with 12 bases between. Germline values: CDR1 SEHNR, CDR2 FQNEAQ (reference sequence). The CDR3 nucleotides are TGTGCCAGCAGCTTGACTCAATTAGGCTACGAGCAGTACTTC. Its protein is CASSLTQLGYEQYF.

The chain carries TRBV4-3 and TRBJ2-3; D is possibly TRBD1 (6 bases). Trimming stripped 0 bases from V and 2 bases from J, with 15 bases between. This CDR3 comprises 17 residues. The germline gives CDR1 LGHNA, CDR2 YSLEER. The CDR3 is CASSQDPPGANTDTQYF. The CDR3 DNA reads as TGCGCCAGCAGCCAAGATCCCCCAGGGGCGAACACAGATACGCAGTATTTT.

The J gene is TRBJ2-3, the V gene TRBV6-5; 7 bases fit TRBD2. Germline assignment: CDR1 MNHEY and CDR2 SVGAGI. The CDR3 runs 15 residues. J gave up 6 bases and V 1 base, and 7 bases lay outside the gene matches. CDR3 sequence reads: CASSYFPGGSDTQYF. CDR3 bases: TGTGCCAGCAGTTACTTCCCAGGCGGGAGCGATACGCAGTATTTT.

The chain uses TRBV30 and TRBJ1-2, with D tentatively TRBD1 (5 bases). Germline-derived CDR1 and CDR2 are GTSNPN and SVGIG (reference sequence). The CDR3 is 12 amino acids. Between the trimmed V and J ends, which lost 0 bases and 13 bases, there was a span of 15 bases. As DNA, the CDR3 is TGTGCCTGGAGTGTACAAGGGGAAAGGCCCACCTTC. Amino acid sequence: CAWSVQGERPTF.

The sample holds a few counts of this clone. The genes are TRBV5-6 and TRBJ1-3; TRBD1 might be the D (6 bases). The CDR3 contains 16 residues. The V end was cut by 0 bases, the J end by 2 bases, with 12 bases between. From germline, CDR1 is SGHDT and CDR2 YYEEEE. In nucleotides, the CDR3 is TGTGCCAGCAGCTTGGTAGCGGGGGCGGCTGGAAACACCATATATTTT. Translation gives CASSLVAGAAGNTIYF.

This clone turned up a few times. The gene calls are TRBV18 and TRBJ1-1; D gene unclear. V was shortened by 1 base and J by 4 bases, with 7 bases between the two germline ends. The CDR3 consists of 13 residues. Germline assignment: CDR1 KGHSH and CDR2 LQKENI. CDR3 sequence reads: CASSPRKSTEAFF. The CDR3 DNA reads TGTGCCAGCTCACCACGAAAAAGCACTGAAGCTTTCTTT.

This chain links TRBV6-5 with TRBJ2-3, with TRBD2 as a possible D gene (5 bases). Germline-derived CDR1 and CDR2 are MNHEY and SVGAGI. The CDR3 extends over 14 amino acids. V was trimmed by 5 bases and J by 4 bases, leaving 13 bases between them. The CDR3 DNA is TGTGCCAGCAGTCCCCCGGGGTTCGCAGATACGCAGTATTTT. Translation gives CASSPPGFADTQYF.

This clone has a handful of counts. The chain joins TRBV10-3 to TRBJ2-2, with D hard to call. This CDR3 spans 15 amino acids. Germline loops: CDR1 ENHRY, CDR2 SYGVKD. Trimming pared 0 bases from V and 0 bases from J, leaving 5 bases between. The CDR3 reads CAISESRTNTGELFF. The DNA for the CDR3 is TGTGCCATCAGTGAGTCACGGACGAACACCGGGGAGCTGTTTTTT.

The chain employs TRBV12-2 and TRBJ1-5. TRBV12-2 is reported as a pseudogene. The CDR3 length is 15 residues. The CDR3: CASRLLHHSNQPQHF. For the CDR3, the DNA is TGTGCAAGTCGCTTACTGCACCATAGCAATCAGCCCCAGCATTTT.

The chain carries TRBV5-1 and TRBJ1-2; TRBD1 agrees at 8 bases. Germline V gene lookup returns CDR1 SGHRS and CDR2 YFSETQ. The CDR3 loop spans 17 amino acids. Losses at the gene ends were 4 bases for V and 7 bases for J; bases not matched to a gene: 18. The CDR3 nucleotides are TGCGCCAGCAGCCCCCGCCCCGAGCCGGGACAGGAGAGTGGCTACACCTTC. It translates to CASSPRPEPGQESGYTF.

The V and J genes are TRBV4-2 and TRBJ2-6, with 9 bases identical to TRBD1. The CDR3 has 17 residues. With V trimmed by 3 bases and J by 7 bases, 10 bases remained unmatched. The V gene's germline CDR1 is LGHNA and CDR2 YNFKEQ. CDR3 in DNA: TGTGCCAGCAGCCAGGCACCCCCGGGACAGGGAGCCAACGTCCTGACTTTC. This codes for CASSQAPPGQGANVLTF.

This chain links TRBV18 with TRBJ2-7; TRBD1 agrees at 8 bases. The CDR3 covers 13 residues. After removal of 3 bases from V and 6 bases from J, the junction contained 4 bases not matched to a gene. Germline CDR1 is KGHSH and CDR2 is LQKENI. This CDR3 reads CASSPWTGSEQYF. CDR3 coding DNA: TGTGCCAGCTCACCTTGGACAGGGAGCGAGCAGTACTTC.

The rearrangement links TRBV4-2 to TRBJ1-4; D is unresolved. Trimming removed 0 bases at V and 5 bases at J, with 19 bases between. Per the germline V gene, CDR1 is LGHNA and CDR2 is YNFKEQ. This CDR3 is built from 18 residues. CDR3 nucleotides: TGTGCCAGCAGCCAAGATTTTGCGGTGAGGCGTAAAAATGAAAAACTGTTTTTT. This codes for CASSQDFAVRRKNEKLFF.

The genes are TRBV5-5 and TRBJ2-1; 8 bases are a match to TRBD1. V dropped 2 bases and J dropped 0; count of bases not matched to a gene: 4. Germline values: CDR1 SGHKS, CDR2 YYEKEE (reference sequence). CDR3 length: 16 residues. The DNA for the CDR3 is TGTGCCAGCAGCTTCAGCACAGGGGGCTCCTACAATGAGCAGTTCTTC. This codes for CASSFSTGGSYNEQFF. The full variable domain, its missing parts supplied by reference TRBV5-5 and TRBJ2-1, is DAGVTQSPTHLIKTRGQQVTLRCSPISGHKSVSWYQQVLGQGPQFIFQYYEKEERGRGNFPDRFSARQFPNYSSELNVNALLLGDSALYLCASSFSTGGSYNEQFFGPGTRLTVL.

Notes on this clone: Compared with germline, one end of the junction differs, possibly owing to a read error. The V and J genes are TRBV4-1 and TRBJ2-7; weak D call: TRBD2 (7 bases). CDR1 and CDR2 from the germline V gene are MGHRA and YSYEKL. This CDR3 spans 15 amino acids. CDR3 in amino acids: CASSPLRGASFEQYF. In nucleotides, the CDR3 is TGCGCCAGCAGCCCCCTTCGGGGGGCCTCCTTCGAGCAGTACTTC.

This chain links TRBV5-1 with TRBJ2-6; D may correspond to TRBD1 or TRBD2 (5 bases each). The CDR3 length is 18 residues. The V gene lost 2 bases and the J gene lost 0 bases, with 15 bases spanning the gap. Germline assignment: CDR1 SGHRS and CDR2 YFSETQ. This CDR3 is CASSFAPGRSSGANVLTF. DNA of the CDR3: TGCGCCAGCAGCTTCGCCCCGGGACGCAGCTCTGGGGCCAACGTCCTGACTTTC.

Comment on this clone: The junction shows a germline mismatch at one end, possibly a read error. CDR3 bases: TGTGCCAGCTGTTTGGGCGGGGGGCTTTACGAGCAGTACTTC. Translating gives CASCLGGGLYEQYF. The chain uses TRBV28 and TRBJ2-7; TRBD2 aligns across 8 bases. CDR1 and CDR2 from the germline V gene are MDHEN and SYDVKM. The CDR3 has 14 amino acids.